Presented here are 8 T cell receptor beta chains from one specimen sequenced in a study of blood T cell repertoires in COVID-19. The table came from immunoSEQ multiplex PCR; TCRdb's copy has only in-frame clones and leaves some out. The table lists about 250,000 clones, about 82% of them singletons, with 5.5% to 6.5% in the top ten. What was sequenced was peripheral blood. Receptor source: an elderly woman with COVID-19, enrolled during active disease.

The chain employs TRBV18 and TRBJ1-6; D possibly corresponds to TRBD1 (6 bases). Germline V gene sequence: CDR1 KGHSH, CDR2 LQKENI. CDR3 size: 16 residues. Trimming took 0 bases from V and 9 from J, leaving 15 bases between them. In nucleotides, the CDR3 is TGTGCCAGCTCACCACCGGGGGTACAGGGAGCTTCACCCCTCCACTTT. It specifies CASSPPGVQGASPLHF.

J is TRBJ2-7 and V is TRBV3-1 (or the pseudogene TRBV3-2), with 9 bases identical to TRBD2. Germline-derived CDR1 and CDR2 are LGHDT and YNNKEL (reference sequence). The CDR3 loop spans 15 amino acids. V was clipped by 1 base and J by 3 bases; unmatched bases: 4. The CDR3 DNA reads TGTGCCAGCAGCCAAGTAAGCGGGGGGAACTACGAGCAGTACTTC. It translates to CASSQVSGGNYEQYF.

The chain uses TRBV5-1 and TRBJ2-1; TRBD1 agrees at 8 bases. Germline V lookup: CDR1 SGHRS, CDR2 YFSETQ. The CDR3 contains 15 residues. Trimming removed 6 bases from V and 6 bases from J; junction bases left unmatched: 11. CDR3 in amino acids: CASTPDRVDPNEQFF. In DNA form, the CDR3 reads TGCGCCAGCACCCCGGACAGGGTCGACCCCAATGAGCAGTTCTTC.

The chain couples TRBV11-2 to TRBJ2-7; D possibly corresponds to TRBD1 (6 bases). The CDR3 spans 14 residues. Germline-derived CDR1 and CDR2 are SGHAT and FQNNGV. Trimming took off 4 bases at V and 4 bases at J, with 14 bases between the two ends. CDR3 coding DNA: TGTGCCAGCAGCTCCCGACAGGTTTTATACGAGCAGTACTTC. This encodes CASSSRQVLYEQYF.

The chain is built from TRBV3-1 (or the pseudogene TRBV3-2) and TRBJ2-1; D is possibly TRBD2 (7 bases). V was shortened by 1 base and J by 8 bases, with 18 bases between the two germline ends. The CDR3 contains 16 residues. Germline values: CDR1 LGHDT, CDR2 YNNKEL (reference sequence). CDR3 in amino acids: CASSQVLGGGVDEQFF. DNA of the CDR3: TGTGCCAGCAGCCAAGTACTGGGGGGGGGCGTGGATGAGCAGTTCTTC.

V and J are TRBV18 and TRBJ2-1; TRBD1 matches 8 bases. The V segment lost 5 bases and the J segment 3 bases; nucleotides outside the gene matches: 6. The CDR3 totals 15 residues. Germline CDR1 and CDR2: KGHSH and LQKENI. In DNA form, the CDR3 reads TGTGCCAGCTCAGTCGGACAGGGCAGCTACAATGAGCAGTTCTTC. Its translation: CASSVGQGSYNEQFF.

The gene calls are TRBV18 and TRBJ2-3, with 8 bases aligning to TRBD1. J gave up 3 bases and V 6 bases, and 5 bases lay outside the gene matches. The CDR3 consists of 14 residues. Germline V CDR1 and CDR2: KGHSH, LQKENI. CDR3 sequence reads: CASSLQGGTDTQYF. CDR3 nucleotide sequence: TGTGCCAGCTCCCTACAGGGGGGAACAGATACGCAGTATTTT.

The chain carries TRBV19 and TRBJ1-4, with D possibly being TRBD1 (6 bases). Trimming took off 5 bases at V and 14 bases at J, with 21 bases between the two ends. The CDR3 consists of 14 residues. Germline CDR1 is LNHDA and CDR2 is SQIVND (reference sequence). CDR3 in DNA: TGTGCCAGTAGTGACGTGCAGGGGCAGTGGCGGCTGTTTTTT. Its translation is CASSDVQGQWRLFF.